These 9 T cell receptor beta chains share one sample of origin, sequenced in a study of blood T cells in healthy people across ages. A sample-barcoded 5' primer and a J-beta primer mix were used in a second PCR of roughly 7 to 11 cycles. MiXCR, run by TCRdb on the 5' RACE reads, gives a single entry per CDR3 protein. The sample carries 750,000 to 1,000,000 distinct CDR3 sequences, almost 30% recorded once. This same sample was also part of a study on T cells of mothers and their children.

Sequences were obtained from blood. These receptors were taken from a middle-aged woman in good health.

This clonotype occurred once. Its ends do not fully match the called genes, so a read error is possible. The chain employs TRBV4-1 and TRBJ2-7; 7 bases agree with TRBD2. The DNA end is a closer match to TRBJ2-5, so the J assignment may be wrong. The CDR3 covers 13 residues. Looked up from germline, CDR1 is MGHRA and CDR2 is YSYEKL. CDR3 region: CASGQLAYETQYF. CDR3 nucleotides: TGCGCCAGCGGCCAACTAGCGTACGAGACCCAGTACTTC.

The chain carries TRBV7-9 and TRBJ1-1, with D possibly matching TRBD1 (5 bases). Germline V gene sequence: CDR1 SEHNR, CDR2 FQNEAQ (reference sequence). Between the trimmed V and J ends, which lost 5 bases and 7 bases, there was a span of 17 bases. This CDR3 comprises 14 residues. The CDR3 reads CASSLLSVGGEAFF. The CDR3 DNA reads TGTGCCAGCAGCCTACTAAGCGTGGGGGGTGAAGCTTTCTTT. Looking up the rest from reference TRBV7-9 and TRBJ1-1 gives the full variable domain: DTGVSQNPRHKITKRGQNVTFRCDPISEHNRLYWYRQTLGQGPEFLTYFQNEAQLEKSRLLSDRFSAERPKGSFSTLEIQRTEQGDSAMYLCASSLLSVGGEAFFGQGTRLTVV.

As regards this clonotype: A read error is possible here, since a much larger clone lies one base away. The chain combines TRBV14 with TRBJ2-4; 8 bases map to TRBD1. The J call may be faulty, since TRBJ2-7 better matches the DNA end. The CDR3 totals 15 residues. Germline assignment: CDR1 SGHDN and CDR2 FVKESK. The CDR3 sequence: CASSQEGTGNCEQYF. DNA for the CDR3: TGTGCCAGCAGCCAAGAGGGGACAGGAAACTGCGAGCAGTACTTC.

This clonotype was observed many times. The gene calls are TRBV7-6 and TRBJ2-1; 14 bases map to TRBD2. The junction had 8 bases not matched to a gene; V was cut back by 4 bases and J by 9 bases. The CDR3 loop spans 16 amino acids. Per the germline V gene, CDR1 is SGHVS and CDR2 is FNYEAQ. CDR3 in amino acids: CASSSPLTSGGGEQFF. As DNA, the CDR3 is TGTGCCAGCAGCTCCCCCCTGACTAGCGGGGGGGGTGAGCAGTTCTTC.

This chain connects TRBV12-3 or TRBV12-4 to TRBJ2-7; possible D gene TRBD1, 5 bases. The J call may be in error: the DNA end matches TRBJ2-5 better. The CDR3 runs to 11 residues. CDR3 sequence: CASSNDRTQYF. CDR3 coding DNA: TGTGCCAGCAGTAACGACAGGACCCAGTACTTC.

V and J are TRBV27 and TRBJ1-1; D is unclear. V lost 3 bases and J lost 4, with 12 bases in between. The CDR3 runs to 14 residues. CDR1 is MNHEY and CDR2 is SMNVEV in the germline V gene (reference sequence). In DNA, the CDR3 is TGTGCCAGCAGTTTTGTGGATCGAAGCACTGAAGCTTTCTTT. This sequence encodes CASSFVDRSTEAFF.

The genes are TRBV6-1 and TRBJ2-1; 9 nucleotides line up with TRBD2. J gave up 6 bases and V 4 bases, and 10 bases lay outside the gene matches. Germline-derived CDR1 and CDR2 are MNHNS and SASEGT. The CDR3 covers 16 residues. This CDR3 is CASSASPGLAANEQFF. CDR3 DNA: TGTGCCAGCAGTGCTTCACCGGGACTAGCAGCCAATGAGCAGTTCTTC.

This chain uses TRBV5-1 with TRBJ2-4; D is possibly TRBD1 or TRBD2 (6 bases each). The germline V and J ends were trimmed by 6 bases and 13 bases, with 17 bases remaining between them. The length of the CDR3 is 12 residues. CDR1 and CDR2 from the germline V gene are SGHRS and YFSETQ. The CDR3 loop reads CASKQQGGEQYF. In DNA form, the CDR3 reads TGCGCCAGCAAACAACAGGGCGGGGAGCAGTACTTC.

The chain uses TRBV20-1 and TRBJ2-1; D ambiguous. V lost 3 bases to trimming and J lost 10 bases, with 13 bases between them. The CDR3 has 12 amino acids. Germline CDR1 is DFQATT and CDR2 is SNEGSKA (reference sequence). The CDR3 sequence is CSARNGWQEQFF. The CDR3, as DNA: TGCAGTGCTAGGAACGGATGGCAAGAGCAGTTCTTC.